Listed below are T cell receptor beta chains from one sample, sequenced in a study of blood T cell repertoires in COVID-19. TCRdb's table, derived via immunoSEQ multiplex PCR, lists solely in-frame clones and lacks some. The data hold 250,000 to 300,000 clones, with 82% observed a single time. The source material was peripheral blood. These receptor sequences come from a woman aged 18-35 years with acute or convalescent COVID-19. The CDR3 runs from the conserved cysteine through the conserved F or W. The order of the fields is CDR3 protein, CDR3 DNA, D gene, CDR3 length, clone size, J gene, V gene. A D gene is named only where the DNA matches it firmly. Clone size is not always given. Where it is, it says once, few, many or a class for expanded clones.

CDR3: CASSFWTGETEAFF
DNA: TGTGCCAGCAGCTTCTGGACAGGGGAGACTGAAGCTTTCTTT
D: TRBD1
length: 14
size: .
J: TRBJ1-1
V: TRBV5-5

CDR3: CASSYGGVPYEQYF
DNA: TGTGCCAGCAGTTATGGGGGCGTTCCCTACGAGCAGTACTTC
D: .
length: 14
size: .
J: TRBJ2-7
V: TRBV6-2/TRBV6-3

CDR3: CASSPGHSTNQPQHF
DNA: TGTGCCAGCAGCCCCGGACACTCCACCAATCAGCCCCAGCATTTT
D: .
length: 15
size: .
J: TRBJ1-5
V: TRBV28

CDR3: CASSATSYNQPQHF
DNA: TGTGCCAGCAGTGCCACTTCTTACAATCAGCCCCAGCATTTT
D: .
length: 14
size: .
J: TRBJ1-5
V: TRBV2

CDR3: CASSQVSSNYGYTF
DNA: TGTGCCAGCAGCCAAGTGAGCTCAAACTATGGCTACACCTTC
D: .
length: 14
size: .
J: TRBJ1-2
V: TRBV3-1/TRBV3-2

CDR3: CASSGGELVGNYNEQFF
DNA: TGTGCCAGCAGTGGGGGCGAACTAGTTGGAAATTACAATGAGCAGTTCTTC
D: .
length: 17
size: .
J: TRBJ2-1
V: TRBV27

CDR3: CASSQDLGTGVVWYGYTF
DNA: TGTGCCAGCAGCCAAGATTTGGGGACAGGGGTAGTGTGGTATGGCTACACCTTC
D: TRBD1
length: 18
size: .
J: TRBJ1-2
V: TRBV4-2

CDR3: CASSPGTIGSYEQYF
DNA: TGCGCCAGCAGCCCAGGGACTATAGGATCCTACGAGCAGTACTTC
D: TRBD2
length: 15
size: .
J: TRBJ2-7
V: TRBV4-3

CDR3: CASPGTSGNTGELFF
DNA: TGTGCCTCTCCGGGGACTAGCGGGAACACCGGGGAGCTGTTTTTT
D: TRBD2
length: 15
size: .
J: TRBJ2-2
V: TRBV30

CDR3: CASSQDPRDRGHEQYF
DNA: TGTGCCAGCAGCCAAGATCCTCGGGACAGGGGGCACGAGCAGTACTTC
D: TRBD1
length: 16
size: once
J: TRBJ2-7
V: TRBV4-2

CDR3: CASSQAQGASHEKLFF
DNA: TGTGCCAGCAGCCAAGCGCAGGGGGCGAGTCATGAAAAACTGTTTTTT
D: TRBD1
length: 16
size: .
J: TRBJ1-4
V: TRBV4-2

CDR3: CASSPQEGKAGYEQYF
DNA: TGTGCCAGCAGTCCACAGGAGGGGAAGGCCGGTTACGAGCAGTACTTC
D: .
length: 16
size: .
J: TRBJ2-7
V: TRBV27

CDR3: CASTHRISNQPQHF
DNA: TGTGCCAGCACCCACAGGATTAGCAATCAGCCCCAGCATTTT
D: .
length: 14
size: .
J: TRBJ1-5
V: TRBV28

CDR3: CASSLDSPETQYF
DNA: TGTGCTAGCAGCTTAGACAGCCCGGAGACCCAGTACTTC
D: .
length: 13
size: .
J: TRBJ2-5
V: TRBV7-7

CDR3: CASSPSGNQPQHF
DNA: TGTGCCAGCAGCCCAAGCGGGAATCAGCCCCAGCATTTT
D: .
length: 13
size: .
J: TRBJ1-5
V: TRBV7-2

CDR3: CASSFGSAVTGELFF
DNA: TGTGCCAGCAGTTTCGGATCAGCGGTGACCGGGGAGCTGTTTTTT
D: .
length: 15
size: .
J: TRBJ2-2
V: TRBV4-2

CDR3: CASSLYGGSTSYNEQFF
DNA: TGTGCCAGCAGCTTATATGGCGGGAGCACGTCCTACAATGAGCAGTTCTTC
D: TRBD2
length: 17
size: .
J: TRBJ2-1
V: TRBV7-9

CDR3: CASSASYSLPEAFF
DNA: TGTGCCAGCAGTGCGTCTTACAGTCTGCCTGAAGCTTTCTTT
D: .
length: 14
size: .
J: TRBJ1-1
V: TRBV2

CDR3: CASSPSAGGSTDTQYF
DNA: TGTGCCAGCAGTCCGTCAGCGGGAGGGAGCACAGATACGCAGTATTTT
D: TRBD2
length: 16
size: .
J: TRBJ2-3
V: TRBV25-1

CDR3: CSASMVAGAGETQYF
DNA: TGCAGTGCTAGTATGGTAGCGGGAGCCGGGGAGACCCAGTACTTC
D: TRBD2
length: 15
size: few
J: TRBJ2-5
V: TRBV20-1

CDR3: CASSNRALAGTQFF
DNA: TGTGCCAGCAGTAACAGGGCACTAGCGGGTACGCAGTTCTTC
D: TRBD2
length: 14
size: few
J: TRBJ2-1
V: TRBV6-2/TRBV6-3

CDR3: CSSFSSYNEQFF
DNA: TGCAGCTCTTTTAGCTCCTACAATGAGCAGTTCTTC
D: .
length: 12
size: .
J: TRBJ2-1
V: TRBV29-1

CDR3: CAWSGLAASSYNEQFF
DNA: TGTGCCTGGAGTGGGCTAGCGGCGAGCTCCTACAATGAGCAGTTCTTC
D: TRBD2
length: 16
size: .
J: TRBJ2-1
V: TRBV30

CDR3: CASNLTGGFYEQYF
DNA: TGTGCCAGCAACCTGACAGGGGGGTTCTACGAGCAGTACTTC
D: TRBD1
length: 14
size: .
J: TRBJ2-7
V: TRBV7-4

CDR3: CASSFSGSLETQYF
DNA: TGTGCCAGCAGCTTTAGCGGGAGTTTGGAGACCCAGTACTTC
D: TRBD2
length: 14
size: .
J: TRBJ2-5
V: TRBV7-2

CDR3: CASSQVRQGPSNEKLFF
DNA: TGTGCCAGCAGCCAAGTTCGACAGGGTCCGTCTAATGAAAAACTGTTTTTT
D: TRBD1
length: 17
size: .
J: TRBJ1-4
V: TRBV3-1/TRBV3-2

CDR3: CASSPTEDTEAFF
DNA: TGCGCCAGCAGCCCAACGGAGGACACTGAAGCTTTCTTT
D: .
length: 13
size: .
J: TRBJ1-1
V: TRBV5-1

CDR3: CASRSGLDRIHEQYF
DNA: TGTGCCAGCAGGTCCGGACTGGATAGAATCCACGAGCAGTACTTC
D: .
length: 15
size: .
J: TRBJ2-7
V: TRBV7-2

CDR3: CASSLGLAGSDTQYF
DNA: TGTGCCAGCAGCCTCGGACTAGCGGGATCAGATACGCAGTATTTT
D: TRBD2
length: 15
size: few
J: TRBJ2-3
V: TRBV3-1/TRBV3-2

CDR3: CATSSGPGREGPYEQYF
DNA: TGTGCCACCAGCAGTGGCCCAGGGCGGGAGGGTCCCTACGAGCAGTACTTC
D: TRBD2
length: 17
size: once
J: TRBJ2-7
V: TRBV15

CDR3: CAWETGGQETQYF
DNA: TGTGCCTGGGAGACAGGGGGCCAAGAGACCCAGTACTTC
D: TRBD1
length: 13
size: .
J: TRBJ2-5
V: TRBV30

CDR3: CASSPDGASTDTQYF
DNA: TGTGCCAGCAGCCCCGACGGAGCTAGCACAGATACGCAGTATTTT
D: .
length: 15
size: .
J: TRBJ2-3
V: TRBV25-1

CDR3: CAIPSDRGNQPQHF
DNA: TGTGCCATCCCCTCCGACAGGGGCAATCAGCCCCAGCATTTT
D: TRBD1
length: 14
size: once
J: TRBJ1-5
V: TRBV7-2

CDR3: CASSPTGISSYEQYF
DNA: TGTGCCAGCAGCCCCACAGGGATTAGCTCCTACGAGCAGTACTTC
D: .
length: 15
size: .
J: TRBJ2-7
V: TRBV7-9

CDR3: CSVNRAASTDTQYF
DNA: TGCAGCGTCAACAGGGCGGCTAGCACAGATACGCAGTATTTT
D: .
length: 14
size: once
J: TRBJ2-3
V: TRBV29-1

CDR3: CASSVQGPLGELFF
DNA: TGTGCCAGCAGCGTACAGGGTCCCCTCGGGGAGCTGTTTTTT
D: .
length: 14
size: once
J: TRBJ2-2
V: TRBV9

CDR3: CASSQDAREPLWYNEQFF
DNA: TGTGCCAGCAGCCAAGATGCGCGGGAGCCCCTTTGGTACAATGAGCAGTTCTTC
D: TRBD2
length: 18
size: .
J: TRBJ2-1
V: TRBV3-1/TRBV3-2

CDR3: CASSVVEGVGEQFF
DNA: TGTGCCAGCAGCGTAGTTGAGGGGGTCGGCGAGCAGTTCTTC
D: .
length: 14
size: .
J: TRBJ2-1
V: TRBV9

CDR3: CASSFGQSGANVLTF
DNA: TGTGCCAGCAGCTTTGGACAATCTGGGGCCAACGTCCTGACTTTC
D: .
length: 15
size: .
J: TRBJ2-6
V: TRBV7-2

CDR3: CATGLAGGRARYEQYF
DNA: TGTGCCACCGGACTAGCGGGAGGGCGGGCTAGGTACGAGCAGTACTTC
D: TRBD2
length: 16
size: .
J: TRBJ2-7
V: TRBV2

CDR3: CSVGDKYF
DNA: TGCAGCGTTGGGGACAAATACTTC
D: .
length: 8
size: .
J: TRBJ2-5
V: TRBV29-1